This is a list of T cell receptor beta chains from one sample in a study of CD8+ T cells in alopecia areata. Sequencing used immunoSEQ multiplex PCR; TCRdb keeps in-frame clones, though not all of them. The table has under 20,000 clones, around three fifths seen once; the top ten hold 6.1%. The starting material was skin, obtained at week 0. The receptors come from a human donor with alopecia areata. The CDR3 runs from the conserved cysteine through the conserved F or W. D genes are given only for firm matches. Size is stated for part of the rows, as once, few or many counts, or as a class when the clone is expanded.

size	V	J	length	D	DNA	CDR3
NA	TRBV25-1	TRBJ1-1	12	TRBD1	TGTGCCAGCAGTCCAGACAGGGGAGAAGCTTTCTTT	CASSPDRGEAFF
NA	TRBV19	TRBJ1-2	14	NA	TGTGCCAGCCTAGGGCAGGTGTACGACTATGGCTACACCTTC	CASLGQVYDYGYTF
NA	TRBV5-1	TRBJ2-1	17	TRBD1	TGCGCCAGCAGCTTGGAACCCACCGGGACAGACCGGGGTGAGCAGTTCTTC	CASSLEPTGTDRGEQFF
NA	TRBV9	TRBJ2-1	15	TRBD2	TGTGCCAGCAGCGTAGTCCCGGGGGGGCGGAATGAGCAGTTCTTC	CASSVVPGGRNEQFF
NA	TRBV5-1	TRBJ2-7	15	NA	TGCGCCAGCAGGCATCAGGGGCCCTACTCCTACGAGCAGTACTTC	CASRHQGPYSYEQYF
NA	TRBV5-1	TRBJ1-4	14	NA	TGCGCCAGCAGCTTGGTCGGGGCGGGGGAAAAACTGTTTTTT	CASSLVGAGEKLFF
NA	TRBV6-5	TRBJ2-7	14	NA	TGTGCCAGCAGTTATCGGGGCCTAACCTACGAGCAGTACTTC	CASSYRGLTYEQYF
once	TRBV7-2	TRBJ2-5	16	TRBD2	TGTGCCAGCAGCTTACTGGGACTAGCGGGGGTGGAGACCCAGTACTTC	CASSLLGLAGVETQYF
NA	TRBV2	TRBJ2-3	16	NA	TGTGCCAGCAGTGAGTCTAGCTCAGTGGGTCGTGATACGCAGTATTTT	CASSESSSVGRDTQYF
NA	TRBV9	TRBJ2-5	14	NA	TGTGCCAGCAGCGTAGGAATAAACCAAGAGACCCAGTACTTC	CASSVGINQETQYF
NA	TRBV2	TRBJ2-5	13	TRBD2	TGTGCCACGGGACTAGCGTCGTGGGAGACCCAGTACTTC	CATGLASWETQYF
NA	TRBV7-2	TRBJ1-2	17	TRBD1	TGTGCCAGCAGCTTCTTTGGCGGACAGGGGGAGCGGGACGGCTACACCTTC	CASSFFGGQGERDGYTF
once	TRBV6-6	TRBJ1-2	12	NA	TGTGCCAGCAGTTACTCTGGACTCGGCTACACCTTC	CASSYSGLGYTF
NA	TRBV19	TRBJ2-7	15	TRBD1	TGTGCCAGTCAGATAACCGGGACAGGCATCTACGAGCAGTACTTC	CASQITGTGIYEQYF
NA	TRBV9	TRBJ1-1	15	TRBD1	TGTGCCAGCAGCGTAGTAGGACAGGGGCTCACCGAAGCTTTCTTT	CASSVVGQGLTEAFF
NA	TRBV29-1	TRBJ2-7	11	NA	TGCAGCACCAGGGAAGGGGGTGAGCAGTACTTC	CSTREGGEQYF
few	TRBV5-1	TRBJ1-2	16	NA	TGCGCCAGCAGCCTAATGTCTGGGACAACAAACTATGGCTACACCTTC	CASSLMSGTTNYGYTF
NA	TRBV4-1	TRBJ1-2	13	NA	TGCGCCAGCAGCCAAGAGGGCTACTATGGCTACACCTTC	CASSQEGYYGYTF
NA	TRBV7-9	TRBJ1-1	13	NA	TGTGCCAGCAGTTTCAACAGGTTTGTTGAAGCTTTCTTT	CASSFNRFVEAFF
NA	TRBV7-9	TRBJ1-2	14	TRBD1	TGTGCCAGCAGCCCGGGACAGGGGGTCTATGGCTACACCTTC	CASSPGQGVYGYTF
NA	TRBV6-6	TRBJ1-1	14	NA	TGTGCCAGCAGCTACTGGGCAGGAAATACTGAAGCTTTCTTT	CASSYWAGNTEAFF
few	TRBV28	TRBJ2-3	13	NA	TGTGCCAGCAAACGGGACTCCACAGATACGCAGTATTTT	CASKRDSTDTQYF
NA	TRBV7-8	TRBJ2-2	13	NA	TGTGCCAGCAGCTTACCGGTCACCGGGGAGCTGTTTTTT	CASSLPVTGELFF
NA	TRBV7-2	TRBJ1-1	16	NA	TGTGCCAGCAGCCCGGGGGGGCACGGAGGAAACACTGAAGCTTTCTTT	CASSPGGHGGNTEAFF
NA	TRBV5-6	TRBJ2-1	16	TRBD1	TGTGCCAGCAGCTTGGTTAGATACAGGGGGCACAATGAGCAGTTCTTC	CASSLVRYRGHNEQFF
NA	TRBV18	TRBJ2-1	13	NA	TGTGCCAGCTCACGCGGGACTGACAATGAGCAGTTCTTC	CASSRGTDNEQFF
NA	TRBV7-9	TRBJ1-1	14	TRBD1	TGTGCCAGCAGCTCTTACGGACAGGCGACTGAAGCTTTCTTT	CASSSYGQATEAFF
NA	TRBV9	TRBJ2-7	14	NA	TGTGCCAGCAGCGTAGGGGGCCTAAACTACGAGCAGTACTTC	CASSVGGLNYEQYF
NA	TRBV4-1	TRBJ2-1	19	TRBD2	TGCGCCAGCAGCCCACAGGAATGGACTAGCGGATACCCCTACAATGAGCAGTTCTTC	CASSPQEWTSGYPYNEQFF